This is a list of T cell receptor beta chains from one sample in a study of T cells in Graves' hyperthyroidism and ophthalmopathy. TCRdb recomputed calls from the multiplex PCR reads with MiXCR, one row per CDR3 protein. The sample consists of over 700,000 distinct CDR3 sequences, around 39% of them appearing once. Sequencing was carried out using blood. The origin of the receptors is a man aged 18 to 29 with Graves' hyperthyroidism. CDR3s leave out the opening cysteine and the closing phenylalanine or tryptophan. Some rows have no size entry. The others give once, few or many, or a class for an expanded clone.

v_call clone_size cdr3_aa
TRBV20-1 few SAQPAGGAYEQY
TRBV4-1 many ASSQGNTLH
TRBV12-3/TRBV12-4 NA ASSQSPGWDQPQH
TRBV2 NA ATSPPRDRGTEAF
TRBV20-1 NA SARKPRRANYGYT
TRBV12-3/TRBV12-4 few ASSSVEGQFSKH
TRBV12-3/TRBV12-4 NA ASSQRLGNEKLF
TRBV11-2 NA ASSLWPLEGEQY
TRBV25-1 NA ASSLLGGKAYEQY
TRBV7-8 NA ASSLGTHQETQY
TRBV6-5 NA ASSYPDGLPRNTEAF
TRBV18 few ASSPPRTVGTYGYT
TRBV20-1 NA SASVGANYGYT
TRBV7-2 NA ASSLGTGIRETQY
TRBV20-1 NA SDLHEEKLF
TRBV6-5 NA ASRGGTARTYEQY
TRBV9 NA ASSQARGWSSYEQY
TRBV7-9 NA ASSSSIQGITEAF
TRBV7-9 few ASSLQGQGYGYT
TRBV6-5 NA ASSYSQGSYEQY
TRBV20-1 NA SARATRGGWQETQY
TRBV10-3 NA ASSQGQGAPRTEAF
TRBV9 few ASSPGGDSNNSPLH
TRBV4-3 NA ASSRDEGARQPQH
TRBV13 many ASSLFAGGHGYT
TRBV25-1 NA ASSFGLAGGTLQETQY
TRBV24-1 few ASSSAWVSQETQY
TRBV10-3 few ASSYNFRQSGANVLT
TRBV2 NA ASISDTQY
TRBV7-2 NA ASSSPGHTYEQY
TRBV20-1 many SASPGTEAF
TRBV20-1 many SVQRGHSNQPQH
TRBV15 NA ATSRQDRDSNQPQH
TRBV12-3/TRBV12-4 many ASSFGAYEQY
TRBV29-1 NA SLVSPETQY
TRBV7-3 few ASSPKGPSDPCEQY
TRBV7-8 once ASSYRTSGSSAKETQY
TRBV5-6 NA ASSPSWGPAEAF
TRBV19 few ASIRGGAAGELF
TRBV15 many ATSSGGGEQY
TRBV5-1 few ASSLGQGFPEAF
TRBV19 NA TSSRGVPGDSPLH
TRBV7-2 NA ASSQESGAGNTIY
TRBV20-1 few SAGQFNQPQH
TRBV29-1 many SVEAPQRGNTEAF
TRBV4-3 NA ASSQDLQSSYEQY
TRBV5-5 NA ASSLDEGHLYEQY
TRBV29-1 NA SVYPPGGETQY
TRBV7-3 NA ASGMGGRYEQY
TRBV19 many ASSIGGPNTEAF
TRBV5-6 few ASRLMDSLGTEAF
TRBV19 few ASSITRGAYEQY
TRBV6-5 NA AISLSRDSPLH
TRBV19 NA ASSISGPPTDTQY
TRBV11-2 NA VSSLGQGGWYEQY
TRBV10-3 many ATSPQVWNQPQH
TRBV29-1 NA SVRLAGRSYEQY
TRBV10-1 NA ASSAKDRESNQPQH
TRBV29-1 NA SVEDRGGANVLT
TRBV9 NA ASGSALPGQGYGELF